This T cell receptor (beta chain) was profiled in a study of beta chain features in type 1 diabetes. As for this clone: Its antigen is unidentified.

The CDR3 consists of 17 residues. The junction had 9 bases not matched to a gene; V was cut back by 1 base and J by 6 bases. Germline V gene data show CDR1 as GTSNPN and CDR2 as SVGIG (reference sequence). Regarding the study as a whole: Any HLA-type effect on TCRB rearrangement remained unresolved here. Within each of all four CD4+ subsets, Type 1 diabetes patients had TCRB CDR3s that were moderately but significantly shorter. Although PCR might favor shorter templates, it would do so equally in patients and controls.

Sorting of CD4+ naive, central memory, regulatory and stem cell-like memory cells was performed via CD45RO/CCR7/CD25/CD127/CD95/CD27. Investigators reverse transcribed all isolated RNA, so they sequenced expressed TCRB transcripts. Sequencing produced, on average, approximately 940,000 reads for the stem cell-like memory T cell samples. Clones were sequenced by immunoSEQ multiplex PCR, and TCRdb holds only the in-frame ones, with some missing. Of about 53,000 clones listed, about three fifths are singletons. The chain couples TRBV30 to TRBJ2-1, with 13 positions matching TRBD2. This sequence was found in a woman aged 30 to 39 with type 1 diabetes. Sequencing was carried out using stem cell memory CD4+ T cells from blood. The CDR3 DNA reads as TGTGCCTGGAGTGGTTGGACTAGCGGGAGAGGAGGCAATGAGCAGTTCTTC. Translating gives CAWSGWTSGRGGNEQFF.